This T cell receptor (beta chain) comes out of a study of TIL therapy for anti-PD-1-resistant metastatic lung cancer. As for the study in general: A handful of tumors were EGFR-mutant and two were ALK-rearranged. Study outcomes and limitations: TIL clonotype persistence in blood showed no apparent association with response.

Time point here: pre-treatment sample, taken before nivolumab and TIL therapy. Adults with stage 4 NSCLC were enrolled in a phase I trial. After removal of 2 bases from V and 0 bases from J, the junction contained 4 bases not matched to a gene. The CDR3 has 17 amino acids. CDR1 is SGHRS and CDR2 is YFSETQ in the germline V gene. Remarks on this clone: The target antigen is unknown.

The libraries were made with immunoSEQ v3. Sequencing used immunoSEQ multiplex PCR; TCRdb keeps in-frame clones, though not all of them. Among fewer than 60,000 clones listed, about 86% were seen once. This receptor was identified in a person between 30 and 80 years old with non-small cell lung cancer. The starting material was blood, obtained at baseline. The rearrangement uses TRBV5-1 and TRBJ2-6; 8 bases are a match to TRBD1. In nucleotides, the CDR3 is TGCGCCAGCAGCTTCCAAGACAGGGGCTCTGGGGCCAACGTCCTGACTTTC. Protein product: CASSFQDRGSGANVLTF.